The rows below give T cell receptor beta chains drawn from one sample of a study of tumor and adjacent non-tumor tissue in lung cancer. In TCRdb, the multiplex PCR reads were re-called with MiXCR into one record per CDR3 protein. The sample yields about 120,000 distinct CDR3 sequences, over 75% seen once. The sample taken for sequencing was lung tumor tissue. These receptors came from a man aged 70 or older with non-small cell lung cancer. Both conserved end residues are part of each CDR3. D genes are given only for firm matches. Expanded clones are given a class, and other clones once, few, many or no size at all.

V gene,clone size,J gene,D gene,CDR3 DNA,CDR3 protein
TRBV29-1,-,TRBJ1-2,-,TGCAGAGTTCAAACCCCGATAAGCAACTATGGTTACACCTTC,CRVQTPISNYGYTF
TRBV2,-,TRBJ2-3,TRBD2,TGTGCCAGCCTGGGACTAGCGGGAGAACCAGATACGCAGTATTTT,CASLGLAGEPDTQYF
TRBV29-1,-,TRBJ1-4,-,TGCAGCGTCTGTGTCATTCCCCATGAAAAACTGTTTTTT,CSVCVIPHEKLFF
TRBV11-1,-,TRBJ2-7,-,TGTGCCAGCAGCTTAGTCCCAGTGGGGGACGAGCAATGCTTC,CASSLVPVGDEQCF
TRBV6-1,-,TRBJ1-1,-,TGCGCCAGCAGTGCCCGTCAGGGGACGGACACTGAAGCTTTCTTT,CASSARQGTDTEAFF
TRBV9,-,TRBJ2-2,-,TGTGTCAGCAGCGTAGTCCCAGACCCGAACACCGGGGAGTTGTTTTTT,CVSSVVPDPNTGELFF
TRBV12-3/TRBV12-4,once,TRBJ2-3,-,TGTGTCAGCACTTTTAGCATAGGGAACATTGTGACAGATACGCAGTATTTT,CVSTFSIGNIVTDTQYF
TRBV4-1,-,TRBJ1-6,-,TGCACCAGCAGCCAGGTCGTCATTAGCTCCTATAATTCACCCCTCCACTTT,CTSSQVVISSYNSPLHF
TRBV28,-,TRBJ2-7,-,TGTGCCCGCAGCCCTCCGTGGACCGAATATGAGCAGTACTTC,CARSPPWTEYEQYF
TRBV7-9,-,TRBJ1-2,-,TGTGCCAGCAGCTTAGTGGAGAGGGTGCTTTGCGGCTACACCTTC,CASSLVERVLCGYTF